A selection of T cell receptor beta chains follows, all from one sample in a study of OX40 agonist ivuxolimab in advanced cancers. Libraries were prepared by immunoSEQ multiplex PCR; TCRdb keeps only in-frame clonotypes and omits some of them. The sample has under 60,000 clones, roughly nine tenths seen once; the top ten hold roughly 4.9%. The specimen comprised CD4+ or CD8+ T cells sorted from blood, sampled in a trial of the OX40 agonist ivuxolimab. The receptor set was obtained from an adult with an advanced solid tumor such as melanoma, head and neck, liver or kidney cancer. Each CDR3 is given with its conserved first and last residue. D genes are given only for firm matches. Clone size is not always given. Where it is, it says once, few, many or a class for expanded clones.

abundance	v_gene	d_gene	len	j_gene	CDR3aa	CDR3nt
.	TRBV5-6	.	13	TRBJ1-1	CASSLERGTEAFF	TGTGCCAGCAGCTTGGAAAGGGGCACTGAAGCTTTCTTT
.	TRBV5-4	.	15	TRBJ1-3	CASSTPAVSGNTIYF	TGTGCCAGCAGCACCCCGGCCGTCTCTGGAAACACCATATATTTT
.	TRBV18	.	13	TRBJ2-1	CASSPGGYNEQFF	TGTGCCAGCTCACCCGGGGGATACAATGAGCAGTTCTTC
.	TRBV21-1	.	20	TRBJ2-1	CASSKALTSGNRKGGNEQFF	TGTGCCAGCAGCAAAGCCCTGACTAGCGGGAATAGGAAAGGGGGCAATGAGCAGTTCTTC
.	TRBV11-2	.	15	TRBJ1-1	CASSLDWGGSTEAFF	TGTGCCAGCAGCTTAGATTGGGGGGGGAGCACTGAAGCTTTCTTT
.	TRBV18	TRBD2	15	TRBJ2-1	CASSQDGGGANEQFF	TGTGCCAGCTCCCAGGACGGCGGGGGGGCAAATGAGCAGTTCTTC
.	TRBV19	TRBD1	17	TRBJ2-6	CASSRGQGNSGANVLTF	TGTGCCAGTAGTAGAGGACAGGGCAACTCTGGGGCCAACGTCCTGACTTTC
.	TRBV11-3	TRBD2	15	TRBJ2-1	CASSPLAGFFYEQFF	TGTGCCAGCAGCCCACTAGCGGGATTTTTCTATGAGCAGTTCTTC
.	TRBV5-6	.	15	TRBJ1-5	CASSLCEGGGQPQHF	TGTGCCAGCAGCTTGTGTGAGGGGGGAGGACAGCCCCAGCATTTT
.	TRBV6-1	.	14	TRBJ1-3	CASSGGAGGNTIYF	TGTGCCAGCAGTGGGGGGGCAGGAGGAAACACCATATATTTT
.	TRBV9	.	16	TRBJ1-6	CASSVGGRSYNSPLHF	TGTGCCAGCAGCGTAGGGGGGAGGTCCTATAATTCACCCCTCCACTTT
.	TRBV5-1	TRBD1	14	TRBJ2-3	CASSLGQGGDTQYF	TGCGCCAGCAGCTTGGGACAGGGGGGAGATACGCAGTATTTT
.	TRBV30	.	13	TRBJ1-1	CAWSFGLGTEAFF	TGTGCCTGGAGTTTTGGTTTGGGCACTGAAGCTTTCTTT
once	TRBV7-2	TRBD1	15	TRBJ2-5	CASSPGQGAQETQYF	TGTGCCAGCAGCCCCGGACAGGGGGCCCAAGAGACCCAGTACTTC
.	TRBV5-1	.	13	TRBJ2-5	CASSQGPKNGQYF	TGCGCCAGCAGCCAGGGACCGAAGAATGGCCAGTACTTC
.	TRBV5-4	TRBD2	17	TRBJ2-7	CASSAGLAGANGEEQYF	TGTGCCAGCAGCGCGGGACTAGCGGGGGCGAACGGGGAAGAGCAGTACTTC
.	TRBV5-8	.	11	TRBJ2-5	CASSPEETQYF	TGTGCCAGCAGCCCTGAAGAGACCCAGTACTTC
.	TRBV6-1	.	16	TRBJ1-2	CASSEAGHSANYGYTF	TGTGCCAGCAGTGAAGCGGGCCACTCAGCTAACTATGGCTACACCTTC
.	TRBV19	TRBD2	15	TRBJ2-1	CASSIGGTISNEQFF	TGTGCCAGTAGTATAGGTGGGACTATCTCGAATGAGCAGTTCTTC
.	TRBV29-1	.	13	TRBJ1-1	CSVGAGRNTEAFF	TGCAGCGTTGGGGCAGGGAGGAACACTGAAGCTTTCTTT
.	TRBV19	.	14	TRBJ1-1	CASSIWGDNTEAFF	TGTGCCAGTAGTATATGGGGGGATAACACTGAAGCTTTCTTT
.	TRBV5-6	.	11	TRBJ2-7	CASSVSYEQYF	TGTGCCAGCAGCGTCTCCTACGAGCAGTACTTC
.	TRBV18	TRBD2	16	TRBJ2-3	CASSPGPGGRADTQYF	TGTGCCAGCTCGCCCGGCCCGGGAGGGCGGGCAGATACGCAGTATTTT
.	TRBV18	TRBD1	15	TRBJ1-3	CASSSGTGYGNTIYF	TGTGCCAGCTCATCCGGGACAGGGTACGGAAACACCATATATTTT
.	TRBV29-1	.	13	TRBJ2-7	CSVEEGPPYEQYF	TGCAGCGTTGAAGAAGGGCCCCCCTACGAGCAGTACTTC
.	TRBV4-1	.	16	TRBJ2-4	CASSQEGASQGNIQYF	TGCGCCAGCAGCCAAGAGGGAGCAAGCCAGGGAAACATTCAGTACTTC
.	TRBV5-6	TRBD1	17	TRBJ2-1	CASALLQGANSYNEQFF	TGTGCCAGCGCCCTCCTTCAGGGGGCGAATTCCTACAATGAGCAGTTCTTC
.	TRBV30	.	12	TRBJ1-2	CAWSVHGNGYTF	TGTGCCTGGAGTGTACACGGGAATGGCTACACCTTC
.	TRBV19	.	14	TRBJ2-1	CASQPRSSYNEQFF	TGTGCCAGTCAGCCGCGTTCTTCCTACAATGAGCAGTTCTTC
.	TRBV7-9	.	14	TRBJ1-2	CASSLSGGGGGYTF	TGTGCCAGCAGCTTATCCGGGGGAGGGGGGGGCTACACCTTC
.	TRBV5-1	.	15	TRBJ1-6	CASSLEPENNSPLHF	TGCGCCAGCAGCTTGGAACCGGAAAATAATTCACCCCTCCACTTT
.	TRBV30	.	14	TRBJ1-2	CAWSVLGGAEGYTF	TGTGCCTGGAGTGTACTAGGGGGGGCGGAAGGCTACACCTTC
.	TRBV11-3	.	14	TRBJ2-7	CASSRPGHTYEQYF	TGTGCCAGCAGTCGACCGGGACACACTTACGAGCAGTACTTC
.	TRBV4-1	TRBD2	14	TRBJ2-7	CASSLSGGAGEQYF	TGCGCCAGCAGCCTTAGCGGGGGGGCGGGGGAGCAGTACTTC
.	TRBV6-5	TRBD1	14	TRBJ1-2	CASSYSYRGQGYTF	TGTGCCAGCAGTTACTCTTACAGGGGGCAAGGCTACACCTTC
once	TRBV19	.	12	TRBJ2-7	CASSMGGYEQYF	TGTGCCAGTAGTATGGGGGGATACGAGCAGTACTTC
.	TRBV28	TRBD1	14	TRBJ2-7	CASRGDRLTYEQYF	TGTGCCAGCAGGGGGGACAGGCTTACCTACGAGCAGTACTTC
once	TRBV2	.	17	TRBJ1-5	CASSEQGRGVRNQPQHF	TGTGCCAGCAGTGAACAAGGCCGGGGCGTGCGCAATCAGCCCCAGCATTTT
.	TRBV7-8	.	19	TRBJ1-3	CASSLSLWGGEVSGNTIYF	TGTGCCAGCAGCTTATCCCTATGGGGGGGGGAGGTTTCTGGAAACACCATATATTTT
.	TRBV7-9	TRBD1	14	TRBJ1-2	CASSNQQGADGYTF	TGTGCCAGCAGCAACCAACAGGGGGCTGATGGCTACACCTTC
.	TRBV19	TRBD2	17	TRBJ2-1	CASSTLGQAGTSYEQFF	TGTGCCAGTAGTACCCTTGGACAGGCCGGGACTAGCTATGAGCAGTTCTTC
few	TRBV4-1	TRBD1	15	TRBJ1-1	CASSSGQTKNTEAFF	TGCGCCAGCAGCTCGGGACAGACCAAGAACACTGAAGCTTTCTTT
.	TRBV6-5	.	15	TRBJ2-7	CASNPASGVSGEQYF	TGTGCCAGCAACCCAGCGTCGGGCGTCTCCGGCGAGCAGTACTTC
once	TRBV27	.	15	TRBJ2-5	CASSLSRQRQETQYF	TGTGCCAGCAGTTTATCGCGGCAGAGGCAAGAGACCCAGTACTTC
.	TRBV6-5	.	14	TRBJ1-1	CASASTATNTEAFF	TGTGCCAGCGCGTCGACAGCTACAAACACTGAAGCTTTCTTT
once	TRBV10-2	.	16	TRBJ2-3	CASSESSVFSTDTQYF	TGCGCCAGCAGTGAGTCTTCAGTTTTTTCCACAGATACGCAGTATTTT
.	TRBV28	.	14	TRBJ1-1	CASSPGTFNTEAFF	TGTGCCAGCAGTCCCGGGACATTTAACACTGAAGCTTTCTTT
.	TRBV28	.	14	TRBJ2-7	CASTPGQHSYEQYF	TGTGCCAGCACCCCGGGACAACACTCCTACGAGCAGTACTTC
few	TRBV2	TRBD1	12	TRBJ1-6	CASGTGNSPLHF	TGTGCCAGCGGGACAGGCAATTCACCCCTCCACTTT
.	TRBV11-2	.	12	TRBJ2-1	CASSLTPQEGFF	TGTGCCAGCAGCTTAACGCCCCAGGAGGGGTTCTTC
.	TRBV5-8	TRBD1	15	TRBJ1-2	CASSSRDSGPYGYTF	TGTGCCAGCAGCTCCCGGGACAGCGGCCCCTATGGCTACACCTTC
.	TRBV2	.	11	TRBJ1-1	CASSMNTEAFF	TGTGCCAGCAGTATGAACACTGAAGCTTTCTTT
.	TRBV13	.	13	TRBJ2-5	CASSLGWGETQYF	TGTGCCAGCAGCTTAGGCTGGGGAGAGACCCAGTACTTC